What follows are 17 T cell receptor beta chains derived from one specimen sequenced in a study of T cells in localized non-small cell lung cancer. Produced via immunoSEQ multiplex PCR; TCRdb's table is partial and in-frame only. The sample includes around 25,000 clones, around four fifths seen only once; the top ten take roughly 4.5%. The input for sequencing was peripheral blood, taken before any cancer treatment. These receptors were collected from a woman aged 35-70 years with stage I lung adenocarcinoma.

The chain employs TRBV6-1 and TRBJ2-1, with 9 bases lining up with TRBD2. This CDR3 spans 15 amino acids. The V gene's germline CDR1 is MNHNS and CDR2 SASEGT. The ends lost 2 bases at V and 3 bases at J; junction bases unmatched: 2. CDR3: CASSENSGGYNEQFF. Here the CDR3 DNA reads TGTGCCAGCAGTGAAAATAGCGGGGGCTACAATGAGCAGTTCTTC.

The chain uses TRBV6-5 and TRBJ2-7; 13 positions agree with TRBD2. The CDR3 runs 15 residues. With 2 bases clipped from V and 5 bases from J, the junction kept 3 bases outside the gene matches. Germline CDR1 reads MNHEY; CDR2 reads SVGAGI. CDR3 nucleotides: TGTGCCAGCAGTTACGGGACTAGCGGGGCCCACGAGCAGTACTTC. This translates into CASSYGTSGAHEQYF.

This chain connects TRBV7-9 to TRBJ1-3; D is possibly TRBD1 (6 bases). V was trimmed by 5 bases and J by 1 base, leaving 9 bases between them. The CDR3 is 14 residues long. Per the germline V gene, CDR1 is SEHNR and CDR2 is FQNEAQ (reference sequence). CDR3 region: CASSPQGSGNTIYF. The CDR3 nucleotides read TGTGCCAGCAGCCCGCAGGGGTCTGGAAACACCATATATTTT.

V is TRBV15 and J is TRBJ2-7; the match to TRBD1 covers 8 bases. The CDR3 runs 14 residues. Germline V gene data show CDR1 as LNHNV and CDR2 as YYDKDF (reference sequence). V shed 3 bases and J 3 bases; nucleotides not matched to a gene: 4. The CDR3 bases are TGTGCCACCAGCAGTTCCGACAGGGGCTACGAGCAGTACTTC. This encodes CATSSSDRGYEQYF.

The chain carries TRBV19 and TRBJ1-2; possible D gene TRBD1, 5 bases. This CDR3 region has 15 residues. The germline V and J ends were trimmed by 5 bases and 0 bases, with 13 bases remaining between them. Germline values: CDR1 LNHDA, CDR2 SQIVND (reference sequence). CDR3 bases: TGTGCCAGTAGTCGGGCCCAGGGTCCTAACTATGGCTACACCTTC. Protein: CASSRAQGPNYGYTF.

The chain has TRBV6-6 and TRBJ1-1, with D uncertain. V gave up 8 bases and J gave up 4 bases, with 17 bases separating them. The CDR3 extends over 14 amino acids. Germline V gene sequence: CDR1 MNHNY, CDR2 SVGAGI (reference sequence). The DNA for the CDR3 is TGTGCCAGCTCCCCTTATAAAACCGGCACTGAAGCTTTCTTT. It translates to CASSPYKTGTEAFF.

The chain joins TRBV6-6 to TRBJ1-1; D is perhaps TRBD1 (6 bases). The length of the CDR3 is 13 residues. CDR1 and CDR2 (germline): MNHNY, SVGAGI (reference sequence). The germline V and J ends were trimmed by 8 bases and 1 base, with 11 bases remaining between them. The CDR3 sequence: CASSVGQNTEAFF. CDR3 nucleotide sequence: TGTGCCAGCTCCGTGGGACAGAACACTGAAGCTTTCTTT.

V usage is TRBV7-2 and J usage is TRBJ1-4, with no clear D. Germline CDR1 is SGHTA and CDR2 is FQGNSA. This CDR3 is built from 14 residues. The V and J ends lost 6 bases and 7 bases respectively, with 15 bases between them. CDR3 in DNA: TGTGCCAGCAGTCGAAATCCGGGAGGTGAAAAACTGTTTTTT. Its translation is CASSRNPGGEKLFF.

The V call is TRBV7-8, the J call TRBJ2-7; TRBD1 matches at 7 bases. Germline loops: CDR1 SGHVS, CDR2 FQNEAQ. V lost 5 bases and J lost 2; bases outside the gene matches: 9. The CDR3 sequence is 15 residues long. The CDR3 reads CASSPRGQRTYEQYF. CDR3 nucleotides: TGTGCCAGCAGCCCCCGGGGACAGAGAACCTACGAGCAGTACTTC.

The CDR3 nucleotides read TGTGCCAGCAGCTTGGGACAGGGACGATCCTATGGCTACACCTTC. This encodes CASSLGQGRSYGYTF. J is TRBJ1-2 and V is TRBV5-4, with TRBD1 matching 7 bases. Germline values: CDR1 SGHNT, CDR2 YYREEE (reference sequence). CDR3 length: 15 residues. V was clipped by 0 bases and J by 4 bases; unmatched bases: 6.

V usage is TRBV29-1 and J usage is TRBJ2-3, with 7 positions matching TRBD2. The CDR3 spans 14 residues. Germline V gene sequence: CDR1 SQVTM, CDR2 ANQGSEA. V gave up 6 bases and J gave up 3 bases; unmatched junction bases: 9. CDR3 sequence: CSVRLGGRTDTQYF. The CDR3 coding sequence is TGCAGCGTCCGGCTGGGAGGGAGAACAGATACGCAGTATTTT.

The gene calls are TRBV18 and TRBJ2-3, with a weak D call TRBD1 (6 bases). Germline CDR1 and CDR2: KGHSH and LQKENI. The CDR3 is 13 residues long. The V gene lost 5 bases and the J gene lost 2 bases, with 8 bases spanning the gap. The CDR3 sequence: CASSTGNTDTQYF. CDR3 bases: TGTGCCAGCTCAACAGGGAACACAGATACGCAGTATTTT. The entire variable domain, with the rest obtained from reference TRBV18 and TRBJ2-3, is as follows: NAGVMQNPRHLVRRRGQEARLRCSPMKGHSHVYWYRQLPEEGLKFMVYLQKENIIDESGMPKERFSAEFPKEGPSILRIQQVVRGDSAAYFCASSTGNTDTQYFGPGTRLTVL.

This clone is classed as medium-sized (0.01 to 0.1%). The chain is built from TRBV2 and TRBJ1-1, with D uncertain. The germline V gene has CDR1 SNHLY and CDR2 FYNNEI. CDR3 length: 13 amino acids. The V end was cut by 6 bases, the J end by 4 bases, with 12 bases between. The CDR3 is CASSAERSTEAFF. The DNA of the CDR3 is TGTGCCAGCAGCGCCGAGCGGAGCACTGAAGCTTTCTTT. The entire variable domain, with the rest obtained from reference TRBV2 and TRBJ1-1, is as follows: EPEVTQTPSHQVTQMGQEVILRCVPISNHLYFYWYRQILGQKVEFLVSFYNNEISEKSEIFDDQFSVERPDGSNFTLKIRSTKLEDSAMYFCASSAERSTEAFFGQGTRLTVV.

The chain is built from TRBV7-9 and TRBJ1-1; weak D call: TRBD1 (5 bases). V was cut by 4 bases and J by 1 base, with 10 bases left in between. CDR1 SEHNR and CDR2 FQNEAQ come from the germline V gene (reference sequence). This CDR3 is 14 amino acids long. In DNA, the CDR3 is TGTGCCAGCAGCTCGGAAACAGGGAACACTGAAGCTTTCTTT. The encoded protein is CASSSETGNTEAFF.

This clone has only one observation. The chain links TRBV9 to TRBJ2-1, with TRBD2 matching over 10 bases. CDR3 length equals 15 residues. CDR1 is SGDLS and CDR2 is YYNGEE in the germline V gene. V lost 0 bases, J lost 4 bases, and 1 base stayed unmatched. CDR3 bases: TGTGCCAGCAGCGTAGTAGCGGGGGGATACAATGAGCAGTTCTTC. Protein: CASSVVAGGYNEQFF.

J is TRBJ1-4 and V is TRBV9, with 9 bases lining up with TRBD1. CDR3 length equals 14 residues. V lost 3 bases and J lost 5; bases outside the gene matches: 2. Germline CDR1 and CDR2: SGDLS and YYNGEE. The DNA of the CDR3 is TGTGCCAGCAGCGGACAGGGGGGGAATGAAAAACTGTTTTTT. This translates into CASSGQGGNEKLFF.

The CDR3 loop reads CAIPGTSAYEQYF. For the CDR3, the DNA is TGTGCCATACCTGGGACCAGCGCGTACGAGCAGTACTTC. The rearrangement joins TRBV11-1 to TRBJ2-7; D could derive from TRBD1 or TRBD2 (5 bases each). Germline loops: CDR1 SGHAT, CDR2 FQDESV (reference sequence). With 10 bases removed from V and 4 bases from J, the gap between germline ends came to 17 bases. CDR3 length equals 13 residues. Using reference TRBV11-1 and TRBJ2-7 for the parts outside the CDR3, the full variable domain is EAEVAQSPRYKITEKSQAVAFWCDPISGHATLYWYRQILGQGPELLVQFQDESVVDDSQLPKDRFSAERLKGVDSTLKIQPAELGDSAMYLCAIPGTSAYEQYFGPGTRLTVT.